These T cell receptor beta chains were read from a single sample in a study of T cell changes during pregnancy in multiple sclerosis. TCRdb's table, derived via immunoSEQ multiplex PCR, lists solely in-frame clones and lacks some. The sample consists of about 92,000 clones, about 92% of them appearing once. This sample comprised peripheral blood, obtained in the first trimester of pregnancy. The receptors stem from a female donor with multiple sclerosis, enrolled in a pregnancy study. Each CDR3 is given with its conserved first and last residue. The D gene is left open where the match is weak. Where a row states a size, it is once, few, many or the class of an expanded clone; other rows omit it.

j_call: TRBJ2-7
clone_size: NA
d_call: NA
v_call: TRBV29-1
cdr3_aa: CSVRTVDTYEQYF
cdr3_nt: TGCAGCGTTCGGACAGTGGACACCTACGAGCAGTACTTC

j_call: TRBJ1-1
clone_size: NA
d_call: TRBD1
v_call: TRBV15
cdr3_aa: CATSRGQMNTEAFF
cdr3_nt: TGTGCCACCAGCCGGGGACAGATGAACACTGAAGCTTTCTTT

j_call: TRBJ2-2
clone_size: NA
d_call: TRBD1
v_call: TRBV5-4
cdr3_aa: CASSFRPGGLNTGELFF
cdr3_nt: TGTGCCAGCAGTTTCCGACCAGGGGGCTTAAACACCGGGGAGCTGTTTTTT

j_call: TRBJ2-3
clone_size: NA
d_call: TRBD2
v_call: TRBV12-5
cdr3_aa: CASGLVLGTSGVDTQYF
cdr3_nt: TGTGCTAGTGGTTTGGTACTAGGGACTAGCGGGGTAGATACGCAGTATTTT

j_call: TRBJ2-2
clone_size: NA
d_call: TRBD2
v_call: TRBV29-1
cdr3_aa: CSVILAGEITGELFF
cdr3_nt: TGCAGCGTCATACTAGCGGGAGAAATTACCGGGGAGCTGTTTTTT

j_call: TRBJ2-2
clone_size: NA
d_call: TRBD2
v_call: TRBV7-7
cdr3_aa: CASTSGDTGELFF
cdr3_nt: TGTGCCAGCACTAGCGGAGACACCGGGGAGCTGTTTTTT

j_call: TRBJ1-2
clone_size: NA
d_call: NA
v_call: TRBV4-1
cdr3_aa: CASSVGKGYTF
cdr3_nt: TGCGCCAGCAGCGTCGGGAAGGGCTACACCTTC

j_call: TRBJ1-1
clone_size: NA
d_call: NA
v_call: TRBV27
cdr3_aa: CASSPIYTGNTEAFF
cdr3_nt: TGTGCCAGCAGTCCCATTTATACAGGGAACACTGAAGCTTTCTTT

j_call: TRBJ1-1
clone_size: NA
d_call: NA
v_call: TRBV7-9
cdr3_aa: CASSSGQNTEAFF
cdr3_nt: TGTGCCAGCAGCTCGGGACAGAACACTGAAGCTTTCTTT

j_call: TRBJ2-1
clone_size: once
d_call: TRBD2
v_call: TRBV25-1
cdr3_aa: CASTPLAGPYNEQFF
cdr3_nt: TGTGCCAGCACCCCACTAGCGGGCCCTTACAATGAGCAGTTCTTC

j_call: TRBJ2-7
clone_size: NA
d_call: TRBD1
v_call: TRBV4-1
cdr3_aa: CASSQEDRGEVYEQYF
cdr3_nt: TGCGCCAGCAGCCAAGAAGACAGGGGGGAAGTCTACGAGCAGTACTTC

j_call: TRBJ2-1
clone_size: NA
d_call: NA
v_call: TRBV27
cdr3_aa: CASSWSGGANEQFF
cdr3_nt: TGTGCCAGCAGCTGGAGCGGAGGGGCAAATGAGCAGTTCTTC

j_call: TRBJ2-3
clone_size: NA
d_call: TRBD2
v_call: TRBV5-6
cdr3_aa: CASSSAGLAGDTQYF
cdr3_nt: TGTGCCAGCAGCTCAGCGGGACTAGCGGGAGATACGCAGTATTTT

j_call: TRBJ1-2
clone_size: NA
d_call: TRBD1
v_call: TRBV19
cdr3_aa: CASRDDRAGYTF
cdr3_nt: TGTGCCAGTAGGGATGACAGGGCTGGCTACACCTTC

j_call: TRBJ1-1
clone_size: few
d_call: NA
v_call: TRBV4-3
cdr3_aa: CASSQNRDTEAFF
cdr3_nt: TGCGCCAGCAGCCAAAACAGGGACACTGAAGCTTTCTTT

j_call: TRBJ2-4
clone_size: NA
d_call: NA
v_call: TRBV20-1
cdr3_aa: CSASGKNIQYF
cdr3_nt: TGCAGTGCTAGCGGCAAAAACATTCAGTACTTC

j_call: TRBJ2-1
clone_size: NA
d_call: NA
v_call: TRBV4-1
cdr3_aa: CASSQDPGTRYNEQFF
cdr3_nt: TGCGCCAGCAGCCAAGACCCCGGGACTCGCTACAATGAGCAGTTCTTC

j_call: TRBJ2-2
clone_size: NA
d_call: NA
v_call: TRBV27
cdr3_aa: CASSSGRRTGELFF
cdr3_nt: TGTGCCAGCAGTTCGGGGAGGCGTACCGGGGAGCTGTTTTTT

j_call: TRBJ2-3
clone_size: NA
d_call: TRBD2
v_call: TRBV11-2
cdr3_aa: CASSLRASGLTDTQYF
cdr3_nt: TGTGCCAGCAGCTTAAGGGCTAGCGGGCTCACAGATACGCAGTATTTT

j_call: TRBJ1-2
clone_size: NA
d_call: NA
v_call: TRBV6-5
cdr3_aa: CASSPVGSYGYTF
cdr3_nt: TGTGCCAGCAGCCCGGTCGGGAGCTATGGCTACACCTTC

j_call: TRBJ1-1
clone_size: few
d_call: TRBD1
v_call: TRBV7-9
cdr3_aa: CASRTGMNTEAFF
cdr3_nt: TGTGCCAGCCGGACAGGAATGAACACTGAAGCTTTCTTT

j_call: TRBJ1-1
clone_size: NA
d_call: TRBD1
v_call: TRBV7-6
cdr3_aa: CASSLRTGGVGTEAFF
cdr3_nt: TGTGCCAGCAGCTTAAGGACAGGGGGCGTCGGCACTGAAGCTTTCTTT

j_call: TRBJ1-1
clone_size: NA
d_call: NA
v_call: TRBV11-2
cdr3_aa: CASRRPGNTEAFF
cdr3_nt: TGTGCCAGCAGGAGACCGGGGAACACTGAAGCTTTCTTT

j_call: TRBJ2-3
clone_size: NA
d_call: NA
v_call: TRBV14
cdr3_aa: CASSRSGADTQYF
cdr3_nt: TGTGCCAGCAGCCGCTCCGGGGCAGATACGCAGTATTTT

j_call: TRBJ2-2
clone_size: NA
d_call: NA
v_call: TRBV7-2
cdr3_aa: CASSLGLRTGELFF
cdr3_nt: TGTGCCAGCAGCTTAGGGCTTCGCACCGGGGAGCTGTTTTTT

j_call: TRBJ1-3
clone_size: NA
d_call: NA
v_call: TRBV4-2
cdr3_aa: CASSPDSSGNTIYF
cdr3_nt: TGTGCCAGCAGCCCGGACAGCTCTGGAAACACCATATATTTT

j_call: TRBJ2-1
clone_size: NA
d_call: TRBD2
v_call: TRBV9
cdr3_aa: CASSFRPGLAGGYNEQFF
cdr3_nt: TGTGCCAGCAGCTTCCGACCCGGACTAGCGGGAGGGTACAATGAGCAGTTCTTC

j_call: TRBJ2-2
clone_size: NA
d_call: NA
v_call: TRBV9
cdr3_aa: CASSVGGHNTGELFF
cdr3_nt: TGTGCCAGCAGCGTGGGTGGGCATAACACCGGGGAGCTGTTTTTT

j_call: TRBJ1-1
clone_size: NA
d_call: NA
v_call: TRBV30
cdr3_aa: CAWRQGARTEAFF
cdr3_nt: TGTGCCTGGAGACAGGGAGCGCGGACTGAAGCTTTCTTT

j_call: TRBJ1-2
clone_size: NA
d_call: NA
v_call: TRBV7-9
cdr3_aa: CASSPTQGMGYGYTF
cdr3_nt: TGTGCCAGCAGTCCCACACAGGGAATGGGCTATGGCTACACCTTC

j_call: TRBJ1-2
clone_size: NA
d_call: TRBD1
v_call: TRBV28
cdr3_aa: CASRQGAVGYTF
cdr3_nt: TGTGCCAGCAGACAGGGGGCGGTTGGCTACACCTTC

j_call: TRBJ2-2
clone_size: NA
d_call: TRBD2
v_call: TRBV4-1
cdr3_aa: CASSKPSGRAYANTGELFF
cdr3_nt: TGCGCCAGCAGCAAACCTAGCGGGAGGGCCTACGCGAACACCGGGGAGCTGTTTTTT

j_call: TRBJ1-2
clone_size: NA
d_call: TRBD1
v_call: TRBV6-1
cdr3_aa: CASRKEQGGGYGYTF
cdr3_nt: TGTGCCAGCAGAAAAGAACAGGGGGGAGGCTATGGCTACACCTTC

j_call: TRBJ1-2
clone_size: once
d_call: TRBD1
v_call: TRBV9
cdr3_aa: CASSVFGQGHGYTF
cdr3_nt: TGTGCCAGCAGCGTTTTCGGACAGGGCCATGGCTACACCTTC

j_call: TRBJ2-7
clone_size: once
d_call: TRBD2
v_call: TRBV18
cdr3_aa: CASSPSGTHEQYF
cdr3_nt: TGTGCCAGCTCACCTAGCGGGACCCACGAGCAGTACTTC

j_call: TRBJ2-3
clone_size: NA
d_call: NA
v_call: TRBV5-5
cdr3_aa: CASSQLLADTQYF
cdr3_nt: TGTGCCAGCAGCCAGTTATTAGCGGATACGCAGTATTTT

j_call: TRBJ2-3
clone_size: once
d_call: NA
v_call: TRBV30
cdr3_aa: CAWSVGVGTDTQYF
cdr3_nt: TGTGCCTGGAGTGTAGGGGTTGGGACAGATACGCAGTATTTT

j_call: TRBJ2-7
clone_size: NA
d_call: NA
v_call: TRBV7-8
cdr3_aa: CASSLARESEQYF
cdr3_nt: TGTGCCAGCAGCTTAGCGAGGGAGAGCGAGCAGTACTTC

j_call: TRBJ2-7
clone_size: once
d_call: TRBD1
v_call: TRBV5-1
cdr3_aa: CASSRDRASYEQYF
cdr3_nt: TGCGCCAGCAGCCGGGACAGGGCTTCCTACGAGCAGTACTTC

j_call: TRBJ1-2
clone_size: once
d_call: NA
v_call: TRBV25-1
cdr3_aa: CASSEFRALGGYTF
cdr3_nt: TGTGCCAGCAGTGAATTTAGAGCCCTAGGCGGCTACACCTTC

j_call: TRBJ2-7
clone_size: once
d_call: NA
v_call: TRBV9
cdr3_aa: CASSPRGNAYEQYF
cdr3_nt: TGTGCCAGCAGCCCGAGGGGGAACGCCTACGAGCAGTACTTC

j_call: TRBJ1-1
clone_size: NA
d_call: NA
v_call: TRBV4-1
cdr3_aa: CASSHVLSTEAFF
cdr3_nt: TGCGCCAGCAGCCACGTTCTGAGCACTGAAGCTTTCTTT

j_call: TRBJ1-1
clone_size: few
d_call: NA
v_call: TRBV5-1
cdr3_aa: CASSSEAVNTEAFF
cdr3_nt: TGCGCCAGCAGCTCGGAGGCAGTTAACACTGAAGCTTTCTTT

j_call: TRBJ2-1
clone_size: once
d_call: NA
v_call: TRBV5-4
cdr3_aa: CASSLTRAGYNEQFF
cdr3_nt: TGTGCCAGCAGCTTGACGAGGGCGGGCTACAATGAGCAGTTCTTC

j_call: TRBJ2-1
clone_size: NA
d_call: TRBD1
v_call: TRBV19
cdr3_aa: CASQTGPYNEQFF
cdr3_nt: TGTGCCAGCCAGACAGGGCCCTACAATGAGCAGTTCTTC